These 17 T cell receptor beta chains originate from one sample sequenced in a study of control samples from healthy donors and cancer patients. The method was immunoSEQ multiplex PCR; TCRdb's version includes in-frame clones alone and lacks a portion of them. The sample includes roughly 150,000 clones, 80% to 95% of them seen just once. Sequencing was done on a sample of blood. Every receptor here comes from a woman in her twenties or thirties in good health.

The chain combines TRBV5-4 with TRBJ2-5; 14 positions agree with TRBD2. Germline values: CDR1 SGHNT, CDR2 YYREEE (reference sequence). V lost 2 bases and J lost 5; bases outside the gene matches: 2. The CDR3 consists of 15 residues. This chain's CDR3 is CASSFGLAGGETQYF. The CDR3 DNA is TGTGCCAGCAGCTTCGGACTAGCGGGAGGCGAGACCCAGTACTTC.

The gene calls are TRBV7-3 and TRBJ2-1, with 12 bases identical to TRBD2. Germline CDR1 and CDR2: SGHTA and FQGTGA. Unmatched junction bases numbered 6, after V lost 5 bases and J lost 4 bases. The CDR3 consists of 16 residues. CDR3 in amino acids: CASSELGTSGYNEQFF. The CDR3 DNA sequence: TGTGCCAGCAGCGAACTCGGGACTAGCGGGTACAATGAGCAGTTCTTC.

The chain has TRBV3-1 (or the pseudogene TRBV3-2) and TRBJ2-7; 10 positions match TRBD2. Looked up from germline, CDR1 is LGHDT and CDR2 is YNNKEL (reference sequence). The CDR3 has 13 amino acids. V lost 6 bases to trimming and J lost 6 bases; unmatched junction nucleotides: 5. For the CDR3, the DNA is TGTGCCAGCAGAATAGCGGGAGGAAGCGAGCAGTACTTC. Translation: CASRIAGGSEQYF.

This rearrangement joins TRBV11-2 to TRBJ1-5; possibly TRBD1 for D (6 bases). The V and J ends lost 4 bases and 7 bases respectively, with 17 bases between them. The CDR3 is 15 amino acids. CDR1 is SGHAT and CDR2 is FQNNGV in the germline V gene. CDR3 nucleotide sequence: TGTGCCAGCAGCTCCCTAAGGGGGTTCGGCCAGCCCCAGCATTTT. It codes for CASSSLRGFGQPQHF.

The chain joins TRBV2 to TRBJ1-4; D remains ambiguous. The V gene's germline CDR1 is SNHLY and CDR2 FYNNEI. The CDR3 is made up of 14 amino acids. With 4 bases removed from V and 8 bases from J, the gap between germline ends came to 14 bases. The CDR3 is CASSAWRTGEKLFF. The CDR3 coding sequence is TGTGCCAGCAGTGCGTGGAGAACGGGAGAAAAACTGTTTTTT.

The chain couples TRBV5-1 to TRBJ1-2, with 7 bases fitting TRBD1. J lost 4 bases, V lost 4 bases, and 4 bases had no gene match. The CDR3 length is 13 residues. Germline V gene lookup returns CDR1 SGHRS and CDR2 YFSETQ. The CDR3 protein is CASSQTGPYGYTF. DNA of the CDR3: TGCGCCAGCAGCCAGACAGGGCCCTATGGCTACACCTTC. The complete variable domain, with remaining parts taken from reference TRBV5-1 and TRBJ1-2, reads KAGVTQTPRYLIKTRGQQVTLSCSPISGHRSVSWYQQTPGQGLQFLFEYFSETQRNKGNFPGRFSGRQFSNSRSEMNVSTLELGDSALYLCASSQTGPYGYTFGSGTRLTVV.

This sequence joins TRBV20-1 and TRBJ2-1, with 11 bases aligning to TRBD2. The CDR3 totals 22 residues. V shed 3 bases and J 4 bases; nucleotides not matched to a gene: 26. Germline CDR1 DFQATT, CDR2 SNEGSKA (reference sequence). DNA of the CDR3: TGCAGTGCTAGTGGGGTCTTGGACCTGGGGAGAGTTAGCGGGAGGGTTTACAATGAGCAGTTCTTC. Translation gives CSASGVLDLGRVSGRVYNEQFF.

V is TRBV6-5 and J is TRBJ1-2; D ambiguous. V was trimmed by 6 bases and J by 1 base, leaving 15 bases between them. The CDR3 length is 15 residues. Germline assignment: CDR1 MNHEY and CDR2 SVGAGI. The CDR3: CASSPSMANNYGYTF. The DNA of the CDR3 is TGTGCCAGCAGCCCCTCGATGGCCAATAACTATGGCTACACCTTC.

This chain uses TRBV28 with TRBJ2-7, with D perhaps TRBD1 or TRBD2 (5 bases each). V lost 1 base and J lost 0, with 10 bases in between. Looked up from germline, CDR1 is MDHEN and CDR2 is SYDVKM. CDR3 size: 15 residues. CDR3 coding DNA: TGTGCCAGCAGTTTATTTCCAGGGAGCTCCTACGAGCAGTACTTC. This sequence encodes CASSLFPGSSYEQYF.

This sequence joins TRBV3-1 (or the pseudogene TRBV3-2) and TRBJ2-7, with D possibly being TRBD2 (5 bases). The CDR3 consists of 14 residues. CDR1 is LGHDT and CDR2 is YNNKEL in the germline V gene (reference sequence). Trimming pared 1 base from V and 0 bases from J, leaving 7 bases between. The CDR3 nucleotides read TGTGCCAGCAGCCAAGTAACTAGCTCCTACGAGCAGTACTTC. It codes for CASSQVTSSYEQYF.

The gene calls are TRBV7-9 and TRBJ1-5; D is undetermined. V gave up 1 base and J gave up 0 bases, with 16 bases separating them. The CDR3 covers 18 residues. Germline assignment: CDR1 SEHNR and CDR2 FQNEAQ (reference sequence). CDR3 in amino acids: CASSLGPIGWNSNQPQHF. The DNA for the CDR3 is TGTGCCAGCAGCTTAGGCCCAATCGGTTGGAATAGCAATCAGCCCCAGCATTTT.

The chain carries TRBV2 and TRBJ2-3; the match to TRBD2 covers 14 bases. The trim removed 3 bases at V and 0 bases at J, leaving 14 bases unmatched. Germline CDR1 SNHLY, CDR2 FYNNEI. This CDR3 contains 21 residues. The CDR3: CASSDEPAGLAGGSSTDTQYF. CDR3 in DNA: TGTGCCAGCAGTGATGAGCCTGCAGGACTAGCGGGGGGATCTAGCACAGATACGCAGTATTTT.

The chain recombines TRBV11-2 with TRBJ2-2; TRBD2 matches 12 bases. The CDR3 covers 16 residues. V lost 1 base to trimming and J lost 6 bases; unmatched junction nucleotides: 3. CDR1 SGHAT and CDR2 FQNNGV come from the germline V gene. CDR3 residues: CASSLGLAGAAGELFF. The CDR3, as DNA: TGTGCCAGCAGCTTAGGACTAGCGGGAGCGGCCGGGGAGCTGTTTTTT.

The rearrangement links TRBV28 to TRBJ2-2; possibly TRBD1 or TRBD2 for D (5 bases each). The CDR3 is 14 residues long. The ends were cut back, 3 bases at V and 7 bases at J, with 12 bases in the middle. Germline V CDR1 and CDR2: MDHEN, SYDVKM. The CDR3 here is CASSFGALHGELFF. CDR3 sequence (DNA): TGTGCCAGCAGTTTCGGGGCGCTTCACGGGGAGCTGTTTTTT.

This clone was found a few times. This chain's CDR3 is CASILQNRVGTGELFF. CDR3 nucleotides: TGCGCCAGCATACTTCAGAACAGGGTTGGTACCGGGGAGCTGTTTTTT. This chain links TRBV5-1 with TRBJ2-2; perhaps TRBD1 as D (6 bases). This CDR3 comprises 16 residues. Trimming removed 6 bases at V and 5 bases at J, with 20 bases between. Per germline, CDR1 SGHRS and CDR2 YFSETQ.

This chain links TRBV9 with TRBJ1-1, with no clear D. V was pared by 0 bases and J by 0 bases, with 3 bases between. CDR1 and CDR2 (germline): SGDLS, YYNGEE. CDR3 length: 13 amino acids. CDR3 in DNA: TGTGCCAGCAGCGTAGCTATGAACACTGAAGCTTTCTTT. The encoded protein is CASSVAMNTEAFF.

The chain is built from TRBV9 and TRBJ2-3, with 7 nucleotides matching TRBD1. Unmatched junction bases numbered 9, after V lost 3 bases and J lost 2 bases. The CDR3 extends over 16 amino acids. Germline values: CDR1 SGDLS, CDR2 YYNGEE. CDR3 amino acids: CASSARQGIHTDTQYF. CDR3 coding DNA: TGTGCCAGCAGCGCCCGACAGGGCATCCACACAGATACGCAGTATTTT.